The T cell receptor beta chain under discussion was sequenced for a study of PD-L1 blockade in urothelial cancer. CDR1 and CDR2 (germline): SGHAT, FQNNGV. V dropped 3 bases and J dropped 0; count of bases not matched to a gene: 11. This CDR3 is built from 17 residues. Documented time point: peripheral blood 6 weeks after treatment start. Sequenced by immunoSEQ multiplex PCR; TCRdb stores in-frame clones only, minus some. The sample includes 20,000 to 25,000 clones, about four fifths of them seen just once. The specimen was PBMCs, collected around atezolizumab (anti-PD-L1) treatment. This chain links TRBV11-2 with TRBJ2-7, with 7 bases lining up with TRBD2. The source of this sequence is a man aged 65 to 79 with urothelial cancer. The CDR3 bases are TGTGCCAGCAGCTTTATCTTGCGGGGAGGGATCTCCTACGAGCAGTACTTC. Protein: CASSFILRGGISYEQYF. The full variable domain, its missing parts supplied by reference TRBV11-2 and TRBJ2-7, is EAGVAQSPRYKIIEKRQSVAFWCNPISGHATLYWYQQILGQGPKLLIQFQNNGVVDDSQLPKDRFSAERLKGVDSTLKIQPAKLEDSAVYLCASSFILRGGISYEQYFGPGTRLTVT.